These 7 T cell receptor beta chains came from one sample sequenced in a study of blood T cell repertoires in COVID-19. Sequencing used immunoSEQ multiplex PCR; TCRdb keeps in-frame clones, though not all of them. The repertoire holds 95,000 to 100,000 clones, with approximately 81% as singletons. The sequencing input was peripheral blood. Receptors were obtained from a woman in her sixties or seventies with active or convalescent COVID-19.

The rearrangement uses TRBV27 and TRBJ2-7; D may be TRBD1 (6 bases). Trimming removed 2 bases from V and 2 bases from J, with 10 bases in between. CDR1 and CDR2 from the germline V gene are MNHEY and SMNVEV (reference sequence). This CDR3 is built from 14 residues. CDR3 residues: CASSLSRGPYEQYF. Written as DNA, the CDR3 is TGTGCCAGCAGTTTAAGCAGGGGACCCTACGAGCAGTACTTC.

This clone was recorded a few times. This chain links TRBV11-3 with TRBJ2-7; tentative D call: TRBD1 (5 bases). The length of the CDR3 is 13 residues. Trimming shortened V by 0 bases and J by 5 bases, and 8 bases separated the two germline ends. CDR1 SGHNT and CDR2 YENEEA come from the germline V gene. For the CDR3, the DNA is TGTGCCAGCAGCTTAGATCCAGGGCACGAGCAGTACTTC. This encodes CASSLDPGHEQYF.

V usage is TRBV5-1 and J usage is TRBJ2-3; 10 nucleotides align to TRBD2. V shed 4 bases, J shed 3 bases, and the junction held 8 bases outside the gene matches. Germline-derived CDR1 and CDR2 are SGHRS and YFSETQ. There are 16 residues in the CDR3. CDR3 loop: CASSTQSGRGTDTQYF. The CDR3 DNA sequence: TGCGCCAGCAGCACTCAAAGCGGGAGGGGTACAGATACGCAGTATTTT.

The V gene is TRBV18, the J gene TRBJ2-7, with D hard to call. Trimming stripped 0 bases from V and 0 bases from J, with 9 bases between. Germline values: CDR1 KGHSH, CDR2 LQKENI. This CDR3 spans 15 amino acids. The CDR3 loop is CASSPPLQASYEQYF. CDR3 DNA sequence: TGTGCCAGCTCACCACCTTTGCAGGCCTCCTACGAGCAGTACTTC.

The rearrangement uses TRBV2 and TRBJ2-1; 8 bases map to TRBD2. In germline, CDR1 is SNHLY, CDR2 FYNNEI. V trimming: 8 bases; J trimming: 2 bases; junction bases outside the gene matches: 5. The length of the CDR3 is 14 residues. The CDR3: CASLTSGPYNEQFF. CDR3 DNA sequence: TGTGCCAGCCTAACTAGCGGACCCTACAATGAGCAGTTCTTC.

This clone was detected a few times. An end of the junction differs from the germline gene, which may be a read error. The chain uses TRBV5-6 and TRBJ2-4; no reliable D call. In germline, CDR1 is SGHDT, CDR2 YYEEEE. The CDR3 length is 14 residues. This CDR3 is CASSLSSTKNIQYF. CDR3 sequence (DNA): TGTGCCAGCAGCTTGAGTTCTACCAAGAACATTCAGTACTTC. Supplemented by reference TRBV5-6 and TRBJ2-4, the full variable domain reads DAGVTQSPTHLIKTRGQQVTLRCSPKSGHDTVSWYQQALGQGPQFIFQYYEEEERQRGNFPDRFSGHQFPNYSSELNVNALLLGDSALYLCASSLSSTKNIQYFGAGTRLSVL.

V and J are TRBV7-2 and TRBJ2-1; TRBD2 matches at 13 bases. The CDR3 totals 18 residues. Losses at the gene ends were 1 base for V and 4 bases for J; bases not matched to a gene: 7. The V gene's germline CDR1 is SGHTA and CDR2 FQGNSA. DNA of the CDR3: TGTGCCAGCAGCTTAGGTCCCCGGGGACTAGCGGGGTACAATGAGCAGTTCTTC. Translation gives CASSLGPRGLAGYNEQFF.